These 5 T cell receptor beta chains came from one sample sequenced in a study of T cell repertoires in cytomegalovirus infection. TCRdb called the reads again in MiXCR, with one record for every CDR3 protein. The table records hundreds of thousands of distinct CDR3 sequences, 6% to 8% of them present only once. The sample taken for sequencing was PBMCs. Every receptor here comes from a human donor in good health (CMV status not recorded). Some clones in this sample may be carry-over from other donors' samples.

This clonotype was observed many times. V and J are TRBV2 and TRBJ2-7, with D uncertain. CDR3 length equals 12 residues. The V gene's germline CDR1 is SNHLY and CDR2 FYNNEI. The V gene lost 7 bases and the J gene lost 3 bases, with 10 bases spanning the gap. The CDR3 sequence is CASIGVYYEQYF. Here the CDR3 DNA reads TGTGCCAGCATAGGAGTGTACTACGAGCAGTACTTC.

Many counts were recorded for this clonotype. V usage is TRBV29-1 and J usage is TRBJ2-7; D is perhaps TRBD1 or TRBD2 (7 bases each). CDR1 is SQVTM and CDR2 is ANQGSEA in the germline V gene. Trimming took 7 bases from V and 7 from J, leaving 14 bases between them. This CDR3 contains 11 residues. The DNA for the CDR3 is TGCAGCGCCGGGACAGCGGGAGAGCAGTACTTC. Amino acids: CSAGTAGEQYF.

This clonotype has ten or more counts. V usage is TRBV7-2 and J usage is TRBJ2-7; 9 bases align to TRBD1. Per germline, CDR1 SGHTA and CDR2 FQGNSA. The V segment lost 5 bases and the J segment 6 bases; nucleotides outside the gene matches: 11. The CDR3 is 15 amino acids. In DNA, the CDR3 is TGTGCCAGCAGCCACCGGGACAGGGTTACGGGCGAGCAGTACTTC. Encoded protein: CASSHRDRVTGEQYF.

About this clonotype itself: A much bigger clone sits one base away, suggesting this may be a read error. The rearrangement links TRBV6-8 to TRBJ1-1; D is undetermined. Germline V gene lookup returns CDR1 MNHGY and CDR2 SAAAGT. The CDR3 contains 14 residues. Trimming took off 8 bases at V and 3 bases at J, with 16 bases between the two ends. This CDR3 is CASRAGWADTEAFF. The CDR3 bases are TGTGCCAGCCGAGCTGGGTGGGCGGACACTGAAGCTTTCTTT.

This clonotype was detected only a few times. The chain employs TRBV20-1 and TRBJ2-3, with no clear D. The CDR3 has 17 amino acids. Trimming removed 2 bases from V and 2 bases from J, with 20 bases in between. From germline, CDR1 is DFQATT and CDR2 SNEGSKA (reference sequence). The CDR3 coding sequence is TGCAGTGCTAGATCCTCCTCTACTTCCCCCGCCACAGATACGCAGTATTTT. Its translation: CSARSSSTSPATDTQYF.